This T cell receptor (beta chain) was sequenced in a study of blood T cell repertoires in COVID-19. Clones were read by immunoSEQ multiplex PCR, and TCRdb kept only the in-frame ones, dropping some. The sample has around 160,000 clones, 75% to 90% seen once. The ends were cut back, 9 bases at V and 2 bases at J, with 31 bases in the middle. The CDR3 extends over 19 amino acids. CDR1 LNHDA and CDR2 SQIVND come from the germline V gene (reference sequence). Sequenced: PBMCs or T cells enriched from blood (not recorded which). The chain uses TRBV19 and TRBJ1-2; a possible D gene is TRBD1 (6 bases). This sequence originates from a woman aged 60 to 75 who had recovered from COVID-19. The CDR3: CASATRAPKGGVRNYGYTF. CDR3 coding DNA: TGTGCCAGCGCGACTCGAGCGCCGAAGGGGGGGGTAAGGAACTATGGCTACACCTTC.